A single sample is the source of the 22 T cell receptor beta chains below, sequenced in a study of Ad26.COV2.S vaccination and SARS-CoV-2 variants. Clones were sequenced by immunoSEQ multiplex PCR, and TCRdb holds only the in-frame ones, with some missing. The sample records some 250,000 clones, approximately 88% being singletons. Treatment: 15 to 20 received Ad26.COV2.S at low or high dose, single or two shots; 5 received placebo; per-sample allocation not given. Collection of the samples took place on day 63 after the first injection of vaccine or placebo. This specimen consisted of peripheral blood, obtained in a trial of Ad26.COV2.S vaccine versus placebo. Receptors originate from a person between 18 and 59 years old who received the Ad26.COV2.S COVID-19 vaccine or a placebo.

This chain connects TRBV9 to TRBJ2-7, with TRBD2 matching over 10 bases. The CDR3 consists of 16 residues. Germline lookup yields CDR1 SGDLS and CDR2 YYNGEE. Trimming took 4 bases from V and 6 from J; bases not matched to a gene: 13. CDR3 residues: CASSHLKREGSCEQYF. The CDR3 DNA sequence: TGTGCCAGCAGCCATCTCAAGCGGGAGGGTTCATGCGAGCAGTACTTC.

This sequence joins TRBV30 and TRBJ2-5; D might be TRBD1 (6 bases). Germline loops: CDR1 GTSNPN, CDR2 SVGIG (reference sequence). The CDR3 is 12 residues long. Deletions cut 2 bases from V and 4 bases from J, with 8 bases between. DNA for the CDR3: TGTGCCTGGAGTACACAGGGAGAGACCCAGTACTTC. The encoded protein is CAWSTQGETQYF.

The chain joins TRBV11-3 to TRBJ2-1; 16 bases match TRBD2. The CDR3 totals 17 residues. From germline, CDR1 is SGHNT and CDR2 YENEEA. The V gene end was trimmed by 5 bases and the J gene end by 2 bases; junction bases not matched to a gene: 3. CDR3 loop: CASSLGLAGGPYNEQFF. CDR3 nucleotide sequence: TGTGCCAGCAGCCTGGGACTAGCGGGGGGGCCCTACAATGAGCAGTTCTTC.

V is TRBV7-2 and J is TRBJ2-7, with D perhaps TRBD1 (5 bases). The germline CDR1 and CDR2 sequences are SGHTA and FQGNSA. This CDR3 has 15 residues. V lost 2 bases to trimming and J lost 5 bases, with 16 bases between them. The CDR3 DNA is TGTGCCAGCAGCTTAAGCTGGGGCAGTATAAACGAGCAGTACTTC. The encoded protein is CASSLSWGSINEQYF. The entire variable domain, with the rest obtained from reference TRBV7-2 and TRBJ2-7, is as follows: GAGVSQSPSNKVTEKGKDVELRCDPISGHTALYWYRQSLGQGLEFLIYFQGNSAPDKSGLPSDRFSAERTGGSVSTLTIQRTQQEDSAVYLCASSLSWGSINEQYFGPGTRLTVT.

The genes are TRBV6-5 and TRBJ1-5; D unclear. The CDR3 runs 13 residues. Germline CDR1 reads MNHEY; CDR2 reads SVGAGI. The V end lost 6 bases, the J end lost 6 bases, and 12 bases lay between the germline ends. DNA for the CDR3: TGTGCCAGCAGCCGTTCCAGGACTCAGCCCCAGCATTTT. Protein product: CASSRSRTQPQHF.

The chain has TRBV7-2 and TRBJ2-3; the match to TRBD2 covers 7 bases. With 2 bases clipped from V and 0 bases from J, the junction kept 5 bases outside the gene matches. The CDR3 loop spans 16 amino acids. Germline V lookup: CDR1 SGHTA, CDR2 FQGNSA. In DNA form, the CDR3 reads TGTGCCAGCAGCTTACATAGCGGGCCTAGCACAGATACGCAGTATTTT. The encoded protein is CASSLHSGPSTDTQYF.

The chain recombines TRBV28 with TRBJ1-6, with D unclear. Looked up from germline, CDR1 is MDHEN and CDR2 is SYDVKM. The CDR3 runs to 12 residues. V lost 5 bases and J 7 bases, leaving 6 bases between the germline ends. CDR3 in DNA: TGTGCCAGCAGTGAAGCGAATTCACCCCTCCACTTT. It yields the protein CASSEANSPLHF.

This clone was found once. CDR3 residues: CASSLAGREQYF. As DNA, the CDR3 is TGTGCCAGCAGCCTAGCGGGACGAGAGCAGTACTTC. V and J are TRBV28 and TRBJ2-7, with 9 positions matching TRBD2. Germline V gene lookup returns CDR1 MDHEN and CDR2 SYDVKM. The CDR3 has 12 residues. V shed 6 bases and J 7 bases; nucleotides not matched to a gene: 4.

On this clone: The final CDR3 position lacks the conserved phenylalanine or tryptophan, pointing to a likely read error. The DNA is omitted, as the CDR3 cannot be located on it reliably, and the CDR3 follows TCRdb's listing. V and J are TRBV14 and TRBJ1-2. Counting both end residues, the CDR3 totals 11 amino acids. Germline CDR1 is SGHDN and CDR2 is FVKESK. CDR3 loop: CASSHCGFGVV.

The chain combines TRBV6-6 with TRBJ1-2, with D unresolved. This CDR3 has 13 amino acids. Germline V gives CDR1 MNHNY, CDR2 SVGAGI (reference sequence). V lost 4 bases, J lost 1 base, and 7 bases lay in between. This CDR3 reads CASSLELNYGYTF. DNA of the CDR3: TGTGCCAGCAGTTTAGAACTTAACTATGGCTACACCTTC.

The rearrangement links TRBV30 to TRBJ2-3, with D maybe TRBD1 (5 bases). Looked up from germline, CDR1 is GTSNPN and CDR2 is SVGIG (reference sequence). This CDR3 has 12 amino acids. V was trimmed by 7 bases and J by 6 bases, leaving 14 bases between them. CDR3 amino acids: CAYRTGIDTQYF. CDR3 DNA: TGTGCCTATCGAACAGGTATCGATACGCAGTATTTT.

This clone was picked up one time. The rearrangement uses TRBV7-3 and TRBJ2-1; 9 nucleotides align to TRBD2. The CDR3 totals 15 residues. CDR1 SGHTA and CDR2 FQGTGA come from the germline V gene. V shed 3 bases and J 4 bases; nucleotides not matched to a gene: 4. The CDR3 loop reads CASSFGLAGYNEQFF. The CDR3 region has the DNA TGTGCCAGCAGCTTCGGGCTAGCGGGGTACAATGAGCAGTTCTTC.

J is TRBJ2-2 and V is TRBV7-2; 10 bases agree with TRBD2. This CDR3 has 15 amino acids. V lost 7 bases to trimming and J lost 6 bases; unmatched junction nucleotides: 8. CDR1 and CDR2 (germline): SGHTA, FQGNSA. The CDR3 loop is CASTQTGTSAGELFF. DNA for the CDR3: TGTGCCAGCACCCAAACCGGGACTAGCGCCGGGGAGCTGTTTTTT. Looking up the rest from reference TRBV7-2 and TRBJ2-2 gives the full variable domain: GAGVSQSPSNKVTEKGKDVELRCDPISGHTALYWYRQSLGQGLEFLIYFQGNSAPDKSGLPSDRFSAERTGGSVSTLTIQRTQQEDSAVYLCASTQTGTSAGELFFGEGSRLTVL.

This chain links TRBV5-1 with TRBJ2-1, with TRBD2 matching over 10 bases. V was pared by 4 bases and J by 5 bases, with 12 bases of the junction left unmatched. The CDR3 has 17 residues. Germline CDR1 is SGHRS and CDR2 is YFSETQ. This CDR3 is CASSPQMGTSGNNEQFF. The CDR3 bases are TGCGCCAGCAGCCCCCAAATGGGCACTAGCGGGAACAATGAGCAGTTCTTC.

Here the CDR3 DNA reads TGTGCCAGCAGTTCCCCGGGCCAGTTCTATGGCTACACCTTC. This translates into CASSSPGQFYGYTF. This chain connects TRBV6-5 to TRBJ1-2; D is unclear. The CDR3 extends over 14 amino acids. Trimming cost V 4 bases and J 4 bases, with 13 bases left between them. Germline V CDR1 and CDR2: MNHEY, SVGAGI.

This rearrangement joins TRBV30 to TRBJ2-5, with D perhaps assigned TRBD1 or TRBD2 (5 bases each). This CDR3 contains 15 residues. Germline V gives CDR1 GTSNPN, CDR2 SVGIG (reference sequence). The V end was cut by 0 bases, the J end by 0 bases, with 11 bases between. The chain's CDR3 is CAWSVGAGYQETQYF. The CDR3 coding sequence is TGTGCCTGGAGTGTCGGGGCCGGGTACCAAGAGACCCAGTACTTC.

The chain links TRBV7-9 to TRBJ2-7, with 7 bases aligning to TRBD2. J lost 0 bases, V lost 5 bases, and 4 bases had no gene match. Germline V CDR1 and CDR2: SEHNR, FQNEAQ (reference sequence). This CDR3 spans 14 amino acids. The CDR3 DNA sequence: TGTGCCAGCAGCCCTGCGGGAGTCTCCTACGAGCAGTACTTC. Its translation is CASSPAGVSYEQYF.

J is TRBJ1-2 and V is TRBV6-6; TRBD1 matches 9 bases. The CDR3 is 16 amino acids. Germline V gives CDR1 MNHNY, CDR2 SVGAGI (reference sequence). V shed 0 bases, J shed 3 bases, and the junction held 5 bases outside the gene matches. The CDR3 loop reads CASSYSTQGADYGYTF. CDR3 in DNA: TGTGCCAGCAGTTACTCGACACAGGGGGCTGACTATGGCTACACCTTC.

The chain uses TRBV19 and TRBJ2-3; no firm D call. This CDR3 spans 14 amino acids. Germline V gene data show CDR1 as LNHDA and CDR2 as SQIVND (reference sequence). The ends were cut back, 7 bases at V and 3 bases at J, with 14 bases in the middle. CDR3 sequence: CASNAGPKTDTQYF. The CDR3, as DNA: TGTGCCAGTAACGCTGGACCGAAAACAGATACGCAGTATTTT.

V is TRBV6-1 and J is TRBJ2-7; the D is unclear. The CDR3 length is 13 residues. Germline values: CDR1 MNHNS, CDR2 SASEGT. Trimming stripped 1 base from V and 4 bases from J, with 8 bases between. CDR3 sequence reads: CASSEVHVYEQYF. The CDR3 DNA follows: TGTGCCAGCAGTGAAGTACACGTTTACGAGCAGTACTTC.

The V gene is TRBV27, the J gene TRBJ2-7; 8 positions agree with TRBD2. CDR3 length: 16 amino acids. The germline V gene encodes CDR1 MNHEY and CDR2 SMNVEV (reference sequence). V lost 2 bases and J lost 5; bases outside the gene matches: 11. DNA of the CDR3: TGTGCCAGCAGTTTAGGGGGGGGACTAGTTGTGAACGAGCAGTACTTC. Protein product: CASSLGGGLVVNEQYF.

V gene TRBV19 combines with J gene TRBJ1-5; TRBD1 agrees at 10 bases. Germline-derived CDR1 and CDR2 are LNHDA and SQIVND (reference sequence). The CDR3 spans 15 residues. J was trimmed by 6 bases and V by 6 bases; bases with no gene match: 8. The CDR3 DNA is TGTGCCAGTAGCAACGCCGACAGGGGGCGTCAGCCCCAGCATTTT. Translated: CASSNADRGRQPQHF.